A selection of T cell receptor beta chains follows, all from one sample in a study of cytomegalovirus exposure and HLA in healthy donors. Here immunoSEQ multiplex PCR was the method, and the copy in TCRdb shows in-frame clones only, minus some. The sample yields 150,000 or so clones, around 67% seen once. Source material: PBMCs. The receptors here all came from a woman younger than 30 in good health and CMV-seronegative. Each CDR3 is given with its conserved first and last residue. The D gene is left open where the match is weak. Rows give clone size only sometimes, using once, few, many, or a class for an expanded clone.

CDR3 protein	CDR3 DNA	V gene	J gene	CDR3 length	D gene	clone size
CASSPDWNTGELFF	TGTGCCAGCAGCCCGGACTGGAACACCGGGGAGCTGTTTTTT	TRBV7-2	TRBJ2-2	14	-	-
CASTKGGALDTGELFF	TGTGCCAGCACTAAAGGGGGGGCGCTTGACACCGGGGAGCTGTTTTTT	TRBV28	TRBJ2-2	16	-	-
CASSRPTSGGPTDTQYF	TGCGCCAGCAGCCGCCCGACTAGCGGGGGGCCCACAGATACGCAGTATTTT	TRBV4-1	TRBJ2-3	17	TRBD2	-
CASSRGLSTEAFF	TGTGCCAGTAGTCGGGGTTTGAGCACTGAAGCTTTCTTT	TRBV19	TRBJ1-1	13	-	-
CAWGQGGGYTF	TGTGCCTGGGGTCAGGGGGGCGGCTACACCTTC	TRBV30	TRBJ1-2	11	TRBD1	-
CASRKTTGNEQFF	TGTGCCAGCAGAAAGACAACAGGGAATGAGCAGTTCTTC	TRBV6-5	TRBJ2-1	13	-	-
CASTKEGQDGAKLFF	TGTGCCAGCACCAAGGAGGGTCAGGACGGTGCAAAACTGTTTTTT	TRBV2	TRBJ1-4	15	-	-
CASSFDRGQGYGYTF	TGTGCCAGCAGCTTCGACAGGGGGCAAGGTTATGGCTACACCTTC	TRBV5-5	TRBJ1-2	15	TRBD1	few
CASSYGTGDQETQYF	TGTGCCAGCAGCTATGGGACAGGGGACCAAGAGACCCAGTACTTC	TRBV7-9	TRBJ2-5	15	TRBD1	few
CASSDSSGKGTDTQYF	TGTGCCAGCAGTGACTCGAGCGGGAAGGGGACAGATACGCAGTATTTT	TRBV6-4	TRBJ2-3	16	TRBD2	few
CASSHRTSSKDEQYF	TGCGCCAGCAGCCATCGGACTAGCTCGAAGGACGAGCAGTACTTC	TRBV4-3	TRBJ2-7	15	TRBD2	-